This entry concerns a single TCR beta chain. Here immunoSEQ multiplex PCR was the method, and the copy in TCRdb shows in-frame clones only, minus some. The table lists 150,000 or so clones, around four fifths of them singletons. In germline, CDR1 is LNHDA, CDR2 SQIVND (reference sequence). The CDR3 sequence is 15 residues long. Trimming cost V 6 bases and J 1 base; bases outside gene matches: 5. The sample is drawn from a study of blood T cell repertoires in COVID-19. This clonotype originated in a middle-aged man who had recovered from COVID-19. V gene TRBV19 combines with J gene TRBJ2-1; 8 nucleotides agree with TRBD1. The sample consisted of peripheral blood. The chain's CDR3 is CASRQTGVSYNEQFF. DNA of the CDR3: TGTGCCAGTAGGCAGACAGGGGTATCCTACAATGAGCAGTTCTTC.